This TCR beta chain is from a study of cytomegalovirus exposure and HLA in healthy donors. V lost 7 bases to trimming and J lost 2 bases, with 11 bases between them. The CDR3 is 14 residues long. Germline assignment: CDR1 MNHNS and CDR2 SASEGT. This clone has only one observation. No antigen is known for it. Study findings and constraints: The authors later linked a missense DCLRE1C variant to TCR beta V- and J-gene trimming.

PCR involved 60 Vbeta and 13 Jbeta primers. Sequencing was performed with immunoSEQ multiplex PCR; in TCRdb, only in-frame clones are kept and a portion is missing. Among 50,000 to 70,000 clones, roughly 84% were seen once, and the ten largest hold 1.5% to 2%. The material sequenced was PBMCs. The rearrangement joins TRBV6-1 to TRBJ2-2; D may be TRBD1 (5 bases). This clonotype was obtained from a human donor in good health. DNA for the CDR3: TGTGCCAGCATGGGGCTCCTAAACACCGGGGAGCTGTTTTTT. Translated: CASMGLLNTGELFF.